This TCR beta chain was captured by sequencing in a study of vaccination and CD4 T cells after COVID-19. Study overall: Median time from second vaccine dose to sampling was about 70 days (14 to 241).

The CDR3 covers 13 residues. Trimming removed 8 bases from V and 3 bases from J, with 13 bases in between. Per germline, CDR1 GTSNPN and CDR2 SVGIG (reference sequence). With the Oncomine TCR Beta short-read assay, DNA from cultured CD4+ T cells was sequenced. Genomic DNA was taken out of cultured CD4+ T cells by extraction. TCRdb ran MiXCR on the PCR reads and lists one entry per CDR3 protein. This sample has approximately 18,000 distinct CDR3 sequences, with approximately 53% found just once. The treatment denotes: roughly 11-day PBMC culture with coronavirus spike peptide pools or control peptides (ViraFEST assay). In regard to this clonotype: Its specificity is unknown.

The TCR sequence derives from a human donor who had recovered from COVID-19. Sequenced: CD4+ T cells from blood, cultured in vitro. The J gene is TRBJ2-2, the V gene TRBV30; D not resolved. Here the CDR3 reads CALAYDYTGELFF. The CDR3 DNA sequence: TGTGCCCTGGCCTATGACTACACCGGGGAGCTGTTTTTT.